In its sample, the clone carrying this T cell receptor (beta chain) is medium-sized (0.01 to 0.1%). The antigen remains unidentified. The CDR3 runs to 15 residues. The V and J ends lost 9 bases and 0 bases respectively, with 14 bases between them. Per the germline V gene, CDR1 is KGHDR and CDR2 is SFDVKD. Four subsets defined by PD-1 and/or TIGIT were sorted from live CD3+CD8+TCRalphabeta+ cells. The record originates from a study of circulating CD8 cells and anti-PD-1 response in melanoma. Study-level information: Non-responders showed stable or progressive disease; responders showed complete or partial response. Study-level points and caveats: Diversity ranked highest in DNEG and lowest in TIGIT subsets. Only baseline and M1 samples entered the published repertoire comparisons.

TCR libraries were prepared from 15 ng of total RNA with the QIAseq Immune Repertoire TCR panel. TCRdb re-analysed the reads in MiXCR, keeping a single row per CDR3 protein. Of 2,000 to 2,500 distinct CDR3 sequences in the sample, just under 8% are singletons; the top ten hold about 8.1%. The J gene is TRBJ2-1, the V gene TRBV24-1, with TRBD2 as a possible D gene (5 bases). The specimen comprised CD8+ T cells from PBMCs, sampled at baseline or after one month of anti-PD-1 therapy (not recorded which). This TCR derives from a human donor with melanoma. CDR3 sequence reads: CATQARGSSYNEQFF. The DNA of the CDR3 is TGTGCCACCCAAGCACGGGGTAGCTCCTACAATGAGCAGTTCTTC.